The 29 T cell receptor beta chains listed next were all sequenced from one sample in a study of blood T cell repertoires in COVID-19 (dated by TCRdb to about 2020). The receptor library was made with the immunoSEQ multiplex PCR assay. As stored in TCRdb, this immuneACCESS dataset retains in-frame rearrangements with V and J assigned. A fraction of the clones does not appear; measured against another copy, unresolved V genes explain less than half of the discrepancy, and the remainder lacks a known reason. The sample has hundreds of thousands of clones on record, approximately 88% of them singletons. The top ten clonotypes cover approximately 6.6% of the sample. The sample consisted of peripheral blood. The source of these receptors is a woman in her twenties or thirties who had recovered from COVID-19.

This sequence joins TRBV7-2 and TRBJ2-7; possible D gene TRBD2, 7 bases. Trimming took 5 bases from V and 0 from J, leaving 14 bases between them. Germline assignment: CDR1 SGHTA and CDR2 FQGNSA. This CDR3 spans 15 amino acids. As DNA, the CDR3 is TGTGCCAGCAGCCCGCGGAGGGGGGGCTCCTACGAGCAGTACTTC. It translates to CASSPRRGGSYEQYF.

V gene TRBV4-1 combines with J gene TRBJ1-4; D remains unclear. The V end lost 2 bases, the J end lost 3 bases, and 10 bases lay between the germline ends. Germline V gene data show CDR1 as MGHRA and CDR2 as YSYEKL. This CDR3 spans 15 amino acids. The CDR3 is CASSQLEGPNEKLFF. The DNA of the CDR3 is TGCGCCAGCAGCCAACTAGAGGGCCCTAATGAAAAACTGTTTTTT.

In its sample, this clone was seen a few times. The chain employs TRBV6-1 and TRBJ1-6; D remains unclear. The V gene's germline CDR1 is MNHNS and CDR2 SASEGT. The CDR3 covers 17 residues. Trimming pared 4 bases from V and 4 bases from J, leaving 17 bases between. The CDR3 protein is CASSVEEGEGYNSPLHF. CDR3 DNA sequence: TGTGCCAGCAGTGTTGAGGAGGGAGAGGGATATAATTCACCCCTCCACTTT.

Points on this clone: At the DNA level, this CDR3 is encoded by other sequences in the same sample as well. This chain joins TRBV28 and TRBJ1-2, with D possibly being TRBD1 (5 bases). CDR3 length: 13 residues. V was shortened by 2 bases and J by 4 bases, with 8 bases between the two germline ends. CDR1 is MDHEN and CDR2 is SYDVKM in the germline V gene. The CDR3 loop is CASSLAGGYGYTF. CDR3 nucleotide sequence: TGTGCCAGCAGTTTAGCGGGGGGCTATGGCTACACCTTC.

The V and J genes are TRBV5-1 and TRBJ2-3, with 8 positions matching TRBD2. Germline V gene lookup returns CDR1 SGHRS and CDR2 YFSETQ. The trim removed 6 bases at V and 5 bases at J, leaving 5 bases unmatched. The CDR3 covers 13 residues. This CDR3 reads CASTAGAGDTQYF. The CDR3, as DNA: TGCGCCAGCACAGCGGGGGCCGGAGATACGCAGTATTTT.

The V call is TRBV11-2, the J call TRBJ2-3; no clear D. The germline CDR1 and CDR2 sequences are SGHAT and FQNNGV. This CDR3 has 14 residues. V shed 3 bases and J shed 3 bases, with 10 bases lying between them. The chain's CDR3 is CASSFLPETDTQYF. CDR3 DNA sequence: TGTGCCAGCAGCTTTCTCCCGGAGACAGATACGCAGTATTTT.

The rearrangement joins TRBV5-1 to TRBJ2-1, with no clear D. This CDR3 contains 13 residues. Germline CDR1 and CDR2: SGHRS and YFSETQ. The ends were cut back, 0 bases at V and 11 bases at J, with 12 bases in the middle. The CDR3 DNA follows: TGCGCCAGCAGCTTGGAAACACGCTCCCAGCAGTTCTTC. This codes for CASSLETRSQQFF.

The J gene is TRBJ1-2, the V gene TRBV18; 12 bases agree with TRBD1. From germline, CDR1 is KGHSH and CDR2 LQKENI. V was pared by 4 bases and J by 4 bases, with 10 bases of the junction left unmatched. The CDR3 extends over 17 amino acids. This CDR3 reads CASSLASGTGGGYGYTF. For the CDR3, the DNA is TGTGCCAGCTCACTTGCGTCCGGGACAGGGGGCGGCTATGGCTACACCTTC.

This clone occurred many times. The V gene is TRBV23-1, the J gene TRBJ2-7; weak D call: TRBD1 (6 bases). TRBV23-1 is an open reading frame, and its role is uncertain. This CDR3 has 16 residues. Trimming removed 3 bases at V and 0 bases at J, with 15 bases between. For the CDR3, the DNA is TGCGCCAGCAGTCATACCGACAGGACCCCCTCCTACGAGCAGTACTTC. Its protein product is CASSHTDRTPSYEQYF.

The chain uses TRBV19 and TRBJ1-2, with 8 bases lining up with TRBD1. V shed 2 bases and J 2 bases; nucleotides not matched to a gene: 1. Germline lookup yields CDR1 LNHDA and CDR2 SQIVND (reference sequence). The CDR3 has 14 residues. The CDR3: CASSIQGANYGYTF. CDR3 nucleotides: TGTGCCAGTAGTATACAGGGGGCCAACTATGGCTACACCTTC. The full variable domain, completed using reference TRBV19 and TRBJ1-2, is DGGITQSPKYLFRKEGQNVTLSCEQNLNHDAMYWYRQDPGQGLRLIYYSQIVNDFQKGDIAEGYSVSREKKESFPLTVTSAQKNPTAFYLCASSIQGANYGYTFGSGTRLTVV.

The V and J genes are TRBV4-2 and TRBJ1-5, with a possible D match to TRBD1 (6 bases). The V end lost 0 bases, the J end lost 6 bases, and 12 bases lay between the germline ends. Germline CDR1 and CDR2: LGHNA and YNFKEQ. This CDR3 region has 15 residues. The CDR3 DNA sequence: TGTGCCAGCAGCCAAGACTGGGGGGGCGGTCAGCCCCAGCATTTT. Translated, it gives CASSQDWGGGQPQHF.

The genes are TRBV6-6 and TRBJ1-5; D unresolved. The CDR3 sequence is 16 residues long. Germline V gene sequence: CDR1 MNHNY, CDR2 SVGAGI (reference sequence). Trimming removed 6 bases at V and 0 bases at J, with 15 bases between. CDR3 in amino acids: CASSPRGAYSNQPQHF. The CDR3 nucleotides read TGTGCCAGCAGCCCCCGGGGTGCCTATAGCAATCAGCCCCAGCATTTT.

This chain uses TRBV5-5 with TRBJ2-7; 7 bases line up with TRBD1. The length of the CDR3 is 15 residues. Germline assignment: CDR1 SGHKS and CDR2 YYEKEE (reference sequence). Unmatched junction bases numbered 4, after V lost 0 bases and J lost 1 base. CDR3 in amino acids: CASSLVSGGSYEQYF. CDR3 bases: TGTGCCAGCAGCTTGGTGTCAGGGGGATCCTACGAGCAGTACTTC.

V usage is TRBV6-5 and J usage is TRBJ2-3; D not certain. The V gene lost 2 bases and the J gene lost 0 bases, with 3 bases spanning the gap. The length of the CDR3 is 13 residues. From germline, CDR1 is MNHEY and CDR2 SVGAGI. In nucleotides, the CDR3 is TGTGCCAGCAGTTACCATAGCACAGATACGCAGTATTTT. Amino acid sequence: CASSYHSTDTQYF.

This chain connects TRBV28 to TRBJ2-7; TRBD1 might be the D (6 bases). From germline, CDR1 is MDHEN and CDR2 SYDVKM. Trimming shortened V by 6 bases and J by 2 bases, and 11 bases separated the two germline ends. This CDR3 has 13 amino acids. DNA for the CDR3: TGTGCCAGCAGGCAGACAGGTCCCTACGAGCAGTACTTC. Amino acid sequence: CASRQTGPYEQYF.

The chain joins TRBV9 to TRBJ2-1; TRBD1 matches at 8 bases. The CDR3 contains 15 residues. The junction had 6 bases not matched to a gene; V was cut back by 0 bases and J by 7 bases. Germline V gives CDR1 SGDLS, CDR2 YYNGEE. Here the CDR3 DNA reads TGTGCCAGCAGCGTAGGACATCAGGGGGCGAATGAGCAGTTCTTC. Protein: CASSVGHQGANEQFF.

This rearrangement joins TRBV7-2 to TRBJ2-5, with TRBD1 identical over 8 bases. V trimming: 5 bases; J trimming: 2 bases; junction bases outside the gene matches: 7. Germline CDR1 and CDR2: SGHTA and FQGNSA. The CDR3 extends over 15 amino acids. The CDR3, as DNA: TGTGCCAGCAGCCCAGTTTGGACAGGGCAAGAGACCCAGTACTTC. The encoded protein is CASSPVWTGQETQYF.

The gene calls are TRBV5-1 and TRBJ1-1; TRBD1 matches at 8 bases. The length of the CDR3 is 15 residues. Germline V gene data show CDR1 as SGHRS and CDR2 as YFSETQ. The junction had 11 bases not matched to a gene; V was cut back by 7 bases and J by 3 bases. The CDR3 DNA is TGCGCCAGCTTAAGTACAGGGGGAACGGACACTGAAGCTTTCTTT. As protein: CASLSTGGTDTEAFF.

The chain employs TRBV5-6 and TRBJ1-5; the D gene is possibly TRBD1 (5 bases). The CDR3 is 15 amino acids. Germline V gene sequence: CDR1 SGHDT, CDR2 YYEEEE. Trimming removed 4 bases from V and 0 bases from J, with 11 bases in between. The CDR3 DNA reads TGTGCCAGCAGCCCACAGGAGAATAGCAATCAGCCCCAGCATTTT. It specifies CASSPQENSNQPQHF.

J is TRBJ2-3 and V is TRBV10-3; D remains ambiguous. This CDR3 spans 15 amino acids. Deletions cut 3 bases from V and 0 bases from J, with 10 bases between. CDR1 is ENHRY, CDR2 SYGVKD, per germline. The CDR3 loop is CAISDAEASTDTQYF. CDR3 nucleotides: TGTGCCATCAGTGACGCAGAGGCTAGCACAGATACGCAGTATTTT.

This chain links TRBV5-1 with TRBJ2-3; no definite D call. This CDR3 spans 13 amino acids. V was clipped by 3 bases and J by 3 bases, with 8 bases between them. Germline CDR1 is SGHRS and CDR2 is YFSETQ. The CDR3 is CASSSTDTDTQYF. The CDR3 region has the DNA TGCGCCAGCAGCTCGACTGATACAGATACGCAGTATTTT.

The genes are TRBV18 and TRBJ2-2, with a weak D call TRBD1 (6 bases). The length of the CDR3 is 16 residues. Germline V CDR1 and CDR2: KGHSH, LQKENI. Trimming pared 3 bases from V and 6 bases from J, leaving 17 bases between. CDR3 coding DNA: TGTGCCAGCTCACCGGAAGGGGGACGAATGGCCGGGGAGCTGTTTTTT. As protein: CASSPEGGRMAGELFF.

The chain has TRBV5-6 and TRBJ2-7; 10 bases are a match to TRBD1. Per the germline V gene, CDR1 is SGHDT and CDR2 is YYEEEE. The CDR3 is made up of 15 amino acids. V was pared by 3 bases and J by 4 bases, with 7 bases of the junction left unmatched. CDR3 protein: CASSSRQGAAYEQYF. The DNA of the CDR3 is TGTGCCAGCAGCTCCAGACAGGGGGCAGCTTACGAGCAGTACTTC.

This clone was counted a few times. The same CDR3 can be traced to other DNA sequences in this sample. The chain couples TRBV5-1 to TRBJ2-2; possibly TRBD1 for D (6 bases). V shed 0 bases and J shed 0 bases, with 6 bases lying between them. Germline CDR1 is SGHRS and CDR2 is YFSETQ. This CDR3 has 15 residues. The CDR3 reads CASSLGTANTGELFF. The CDR3, as DNA: TGCGCCAGCAGCTTGGGGACAGCGAACACCGGGGAGCTGTTTTTT.

The chain links TRBV6-4 to TRBJ1-2; 8 bases fit TRBD1. CDR3 length equals 14 residues. Germline CDR1 reads MRHNA; CDR2 reads SNTAGT. The junction had 5 bases not matched to a gene; V was cut back by 4 bases and J by 4 bases. CDR3 sequence reads: CASSAGGSGYGYTF. The CDR3 DNA is TGTGCCAGCAGTGCAGGGGGCTCGGGCTATGGCTACACCTTC.

The gene calls are TRBV15 and TRBJ2-7; 8 nucleotides agree with TRBD2. This CDR3 is 13 amino acids long. From germline, CDR1 is LNHNV and CDR2 YYDKDF (reference sequence). The junction had 0 bases not matched to a gene; V was cut back by 2 bases and J by 3 bases. The CDR3 nucleotides read TGTGCCACCAGCAGAACTAGCGGCTACGAGCAGTACTTC. Protein sequence: CATSRTSGYEQYF.

The chain couples TRBV4-3 to TRBJ2-7; weak D call: TRBD2 (6 bases). This CDR3 has 15 residues. Trimming removed 1 base at V and 3 bases at J, with 13 bases between. CDR1 and CDR2 from the germline V gene are LGHNA and YSLEER. The CDR3 region is CASSQVRQGGYEQYF. In DNA, the CDR3 is TGCGCCAGCAGCCAAGTCAGGCAGGGAGGCTACGAGCAGTACTTC.

This clone was observed a few times. The chain couples TRBV14 to TRBJ1-2, with D possibly TRBD1 on 5 matching bases. Germline V gene data show CDR1 as SGHDN and CDR2 as FVKESK. The CDR3 contains 13 residues. Trimming pared 4 bases from V and 5 bases from J, leaving 11 bases between. CDR3 region: CASSPGGGYGYTF. Here the CDR3 DNA reads TGTGCCAGCAGCCCAGGTGGGGGGTATGGCTACACCTTC.

The genes are TRBV6-5 and TRBJ1-5, with D unresolved. Trimming left V 3 bases short and J 1 base short, with 7 bases between. This CDR3 is 14 amino acids long. Per germline, CDR1 MNHEY and CDR2 SVGAGI. CDR3 amino acids: CASSYLGSNQPQHF. CDR3 DNA sequence: TGTGCCAGCAGTTATCTAGGCAGCAATCAGCCCCAGCATTTT.